At least ten counts were recorded for the clone carrying this TCR beta chain. Its target is unknown. The CDR3 sequence is 15 residues long. J lost 7 bases, V lost 6 bases, and 8 bases had no gene match. The record originates from a study of Graves' ophthalmopathy and Graves' hyperthyroidism. Study-level results: In blood, most expanded thyroid clonotypes above 0.001 frequency were also detected.

RNA transcripts were the source from which TCR beta CDR3 regions were amplified. HTBI primers served in a first-round RT-PCR, which a second-round multiplex PCR followed. TCRdb reprocessed the multiplex PCR reads with MiXCR, giving one entry per CDR3 protein. The repertoire holds roughly 400,000 distinct CDR3 sequences, roughly 15% seen once, with roughly 7% in the top ten. The PBMCs had their origin in about 9.7 ml of fresh peripheral blood. The rearrangement links TRBV12-3 or TRBV12-4 to TRBJ1-5, with TRBD1 matching over 11 bases. Sequenced: peripheral blood. The receptor's source is a woman under 30 with stable Graves' hyperthyroidism. CDR3: CASSSDRGLRQPQHF. CDR3 coding DNA: TGTGCCAGCAGCTCGGACAGGGGGCTGAGACAGCCCCAGCATTTT.